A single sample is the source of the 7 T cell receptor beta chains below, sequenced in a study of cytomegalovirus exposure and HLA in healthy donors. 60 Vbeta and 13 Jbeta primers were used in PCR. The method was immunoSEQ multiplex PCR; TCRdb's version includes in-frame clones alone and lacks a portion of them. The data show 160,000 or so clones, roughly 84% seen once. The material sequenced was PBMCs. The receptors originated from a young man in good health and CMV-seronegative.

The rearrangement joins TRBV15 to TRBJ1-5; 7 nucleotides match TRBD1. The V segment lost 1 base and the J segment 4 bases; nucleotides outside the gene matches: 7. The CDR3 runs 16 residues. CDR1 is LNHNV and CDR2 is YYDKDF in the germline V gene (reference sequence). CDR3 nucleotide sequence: TGTGCCACCAGCAGAGGTAGAGGGGGCGGTAATCAGCCCCAGCATTTT. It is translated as CATSRGRGGGNQPQHF.

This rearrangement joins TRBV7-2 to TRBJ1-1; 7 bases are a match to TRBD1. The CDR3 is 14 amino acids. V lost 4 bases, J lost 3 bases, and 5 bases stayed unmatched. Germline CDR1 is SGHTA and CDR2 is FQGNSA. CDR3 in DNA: TGTGCCAGCAGCTGGCAGGGGGGAGACACTGAAGCTTTCTTT. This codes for CASSWQGGDTEAFF.

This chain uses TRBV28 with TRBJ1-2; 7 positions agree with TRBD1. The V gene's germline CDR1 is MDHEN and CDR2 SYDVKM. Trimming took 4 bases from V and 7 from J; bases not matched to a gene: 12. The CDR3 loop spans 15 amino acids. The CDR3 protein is CASSYPRDSSSGYTF. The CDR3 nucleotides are TGTGCCAGCAGTTACCCCCGGGACAGCTCCAGTGGCTACACCTTC.

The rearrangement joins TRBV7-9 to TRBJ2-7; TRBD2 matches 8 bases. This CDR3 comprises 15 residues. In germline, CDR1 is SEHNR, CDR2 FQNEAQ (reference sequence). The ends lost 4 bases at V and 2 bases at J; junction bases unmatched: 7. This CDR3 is CASSSPSGGAYEQYF. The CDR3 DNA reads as TGTGCCAGCAGCTCCCCGTCGGGGGGGGCCTACGAGCAGTACTTC.

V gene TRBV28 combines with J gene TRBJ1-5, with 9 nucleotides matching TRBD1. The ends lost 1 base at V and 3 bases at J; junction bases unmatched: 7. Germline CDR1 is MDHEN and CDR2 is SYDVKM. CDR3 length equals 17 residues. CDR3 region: CASSLYWGQGNNQPQHF. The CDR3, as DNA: TGTGCCAGCAGTTTATATTGGGGACAGGGTAACAATCAGCCCCAGCATTTT.

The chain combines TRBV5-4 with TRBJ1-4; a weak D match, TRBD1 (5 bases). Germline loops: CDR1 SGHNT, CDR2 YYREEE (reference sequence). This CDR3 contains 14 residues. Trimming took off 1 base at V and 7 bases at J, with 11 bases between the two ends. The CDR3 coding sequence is TGTGCCAGCAGCTTGCAGGGATCAAGTGAAAAACTGTTTTTT. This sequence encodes CASSLQGSSEKLFF. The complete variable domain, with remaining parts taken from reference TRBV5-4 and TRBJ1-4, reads ETGVTQSPTHLIKTRGQQVTLRCSSQSGHNTVSWYQQALGQGPQFIFQYYREEENGRGNFPPRFSGLQFPNYSSELNVNALELDDSALYLCASSLQGSSEKLFFGSGTQLSVL.

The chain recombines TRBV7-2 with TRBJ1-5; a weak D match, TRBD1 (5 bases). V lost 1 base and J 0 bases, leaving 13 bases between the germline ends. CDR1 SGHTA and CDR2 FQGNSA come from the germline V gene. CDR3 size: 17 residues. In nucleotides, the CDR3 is TGTGCCAGCAGCTTAGACTACAGGCCGGATAGCAATCAGCCCCAGCATTTT. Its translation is CASSLDYRPDSNQPQHF.